This T cell receptor beta chain was recorded in a study of beta chain features in type 1 diabetes (dated by TCRdb to 2016 to 2019). Describing the broader study: Patients and healthy donors did not differ in mean age, gender distribution, total cell number or subset yield. Whereas all 28 donors provided naive and central memory subsets, regulatory and stem cell-like memory subsets were isolated from just 8 patients and about eight healthy donors. The study compared the TCRB repertoires of sorted circulating CD4+ T cell subsets in recently diagnosed type 1 diabetes patients with those in matched healthy donors. A total of under 140,000,000 sorted cells were examined across all samples, and the number of cells per subset was strongly correlated with RNA yield.

What the study reported, not specific to this receptor: Because cDNA rather than genomic DNA was sequenced, highly expressing activated cells could have been over-represented, although no difference in activation and CD3 levels was found between groups. The naive, central memory and regulatory TCRB repertoires appeared to resemble one another more closely among patients than among healthy donors. In all four CD4+ subsets, TCRB CDR3 length was moderately but significantly shorter in type 1 diabetes patients. PCR might favor shorter templates, but patient and control samples were amplified and corrected together, so any skew would affect both groups equally. At VDJ recombination sites, patients with type 1 diabetes made fewer insertions and deleted more nucleotides, a pattern implying thymic rearrangement abnormalities. Only small numbers of individuals were included in the HLA sub-analyses, which left unresolved whether HLA type had any influence on TCRB rearrangement.

This clone was seen just once. Its antigen is currently not known. No base qualities exist here, and no much larger clone lies one base off it. The entire isolated RNA was reverse transcribed using the High Capacity cDNA Reverse Transcription Kit, and thus expressed TCRB transcripts were sequenced. Deep immunoSEQ sequencing was applied to naive, central memory and regulatory T cell samples, giving an average of roughly 3.6 million total reads per sample. After sorted cells were lysed in RLT buffer, RNA was extracted with DNase-treated RNeasy Micro or Mini kits, with the choice depending on cell number. Each cell subset was processed separately to prevent cross-contamination, with patient and healthy donor samples processed together. Using the immunoSEQ multiplex PCR, TCRB sequences were amplified from cDNA into 87-bp fragments spanning the CDR3 region. Sequencing of the amplicons was done on the Illumina HiSeq platform. The original pipeline was this. Synthetic template baselines were used to correct PCR bias computationally, reads within Hamming distance 2 were collapsed, and singletons that could not be merged were discarded. By aligning reads against IMGT, V, D and J genes, CDR3 length, and insertions or deletions at six rearrangement sites were assigned. Within each subset, clonotype counts were normalized to sorted cell number, after which true diversity and Gini coefficients were computed with the tcR R package. Repertoire sharing was quantified using the overlap coefficient calculated on TCRB nucleotide sequences. The source is immuneACCESS, and TCRdb retained only in-frame sequences with V and J called. Part of the clones is not carried over; for the studies checked, unresolved V genes explain less than half of this, and the remainder is unexplained. D and trimming were read from the DNA, whereas the V and J calls and clone size are those reported in that table. In all, the sample holds roughly 60,000 clones, and 59% of those were seen once. In total, the top ten clones hold roughly 2% of the sample.

The CDR3 measures 16 amino acids from cysteine to phenylalanine. This entry keeps only the CDR3 DNA: 48 bases, framed from base 1. CDR1 and CDR2 are read off the germline V gene as ENHRY and SYGVKD. At the junction V is shortened by 0 bases and J by 4 bases, with 15 bases in between. Each donor gave one peripheral blood draw, approximately 120 mL on average, collected into heparinised tubes. A BD FACSAria II and a panel including CD45RO, CCR7, CD25, CD127, CD95 and CD27 were used to sort naive, central memory, regulatory and stem cell-like memory CD4+ T cells. All sorted populations exceeded 95% purity. Right away, PBMCs were isolated by Lymphoprep density gradient centrifugation and were stained directly, with no culture step. So that batch effects would be minimized, each experiment stained and sorted samples in pairs, pairing one healthy donor with one patient.

The TCR originated in a woman younger than 35 in good health. The specimen sequenced was Tregs from blood. The sample's cell subset or site label is to be understood as: regulatory CD4+ T cells. Recombination connected TRBV10-3 to TRBJ1-2; possibly the D gene is TRBD1, per 5 matching bases. The CDR3 corresponds to CAISESGQGGGYGYTF. The nucleotides are TGTGCCATCAGTGAGTCAGGGCAGGGCGGCGGCTATGGCTACACCTTC.